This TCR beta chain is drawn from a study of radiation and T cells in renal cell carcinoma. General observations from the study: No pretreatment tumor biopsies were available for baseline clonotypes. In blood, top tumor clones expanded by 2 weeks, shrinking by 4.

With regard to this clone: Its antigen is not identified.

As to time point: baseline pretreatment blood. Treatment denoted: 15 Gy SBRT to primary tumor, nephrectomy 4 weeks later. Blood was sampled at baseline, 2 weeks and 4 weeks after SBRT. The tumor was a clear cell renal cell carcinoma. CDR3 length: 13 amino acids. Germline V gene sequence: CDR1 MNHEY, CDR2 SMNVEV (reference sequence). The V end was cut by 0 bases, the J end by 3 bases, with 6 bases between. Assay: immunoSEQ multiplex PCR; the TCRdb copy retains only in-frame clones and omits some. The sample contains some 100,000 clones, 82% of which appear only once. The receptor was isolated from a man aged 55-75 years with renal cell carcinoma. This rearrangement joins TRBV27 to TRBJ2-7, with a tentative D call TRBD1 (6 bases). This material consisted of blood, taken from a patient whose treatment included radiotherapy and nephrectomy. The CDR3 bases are TGTGCCAGCAGTTTATCAGGGGGCTACGAGCAGTACTTC. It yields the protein CASSLSGGYEQYF.